The rows below give T cell receptor beta chains drawn from one sample of a study of T cell responses to AZD1222 COVID-19 vaccine. Measured with immunoSEQ multiplex PCR; TCRdb has only the in-frame clones, and not every one. The table has some 120,000 clones, more than 75% seen once. Material: peripheral blood, obtained on day 0 of AZD1222 vaccination. The receptors shown here come from an adult in good health. CDR3s include the opening cysteine and the closing phenylalanine or tryptophan. A D gene is named only where the DNA matches it firmly. Expanded clones get a size class; other rows say once, few or many, or leave the size out.

V: TRBV10-3
D: .
size: .
J: TRBJ1-2
CDR3: CAISGPGVSYTF
DNA: TGTGCCATCAGTGGGCCAGGGGTTTCCTACACCTTC

V: TRBV28
D: .
size: .
J: TRBJ1-6
CDR3: CASSSAGEGGYNSPLHF
DNA: TGTGCCAGCAGTTCTGCGGGGGAAGGGGGCTATAATTCACCCCTCCACTTT

V: TRBV5-1
D: .
size: .
J: TRBJ2-5
CDR3: CASSFLGEETQYF
DNA: TGCGCCAGCAGCTTCCTGGGGGAAGAGACCCAGTACTTC

V: TRBV6-6
D: TRBD1
size: once
J: TRBJ1-2
CDR3: CASTQGAQGGYTF
DNA: TGTGCCAGCACCCAGGGGGCGCAGGGTGGCTACACCTTC

V: TRBV19
D: .
size: .
J: TRBJ1-4
CDR3: CASSAGRTGEKLFF
DNA: TGTGCCAGTAGTGCAGGACGCACAGGTGAAAAACTGTTTTTT

V: TRBV10-3
D: .
size: .
J: TRBJ1-5
CDR3: CAIGNVQNQPQHF
DNA: TGTGCCATCGGGAACGTTCAAAATCAGCCCCAGCATTTT

V: TRBV28
D: .
size: .
J: TRBJ1-3
CDR3: CASTGNTIYF
DNA: TGTGCCAGCACCGGAAACACCATATATTTT

V: TRBV30
D: TRBD1
size: .
J: TRBJ1-1
CDR3: CAWVSGTGDQKAFF
DNA: TGTGCCTGGGTCTCCGGGACAGGGGATCAAAAGGCTTTCTTT

V: TRBV9
D: TRBD1
size: .
J: TRBJ1-3
CDR3: CASSPRDRGFSGNTIYF
DNA: TGTGCCAGCAGCCCACGGGACAGGGGGTTCTCTGGAAACACCATATATTTT

V: TRBV4-2
D: .
size: .
J: TRBJ1-1
CDR3: CASSQGSGLARAFF
DNA: TGTGCCAGCAGCCAAGGTTCCGGCCTAGCGAGGGCTTTCTTT

V: TRBV15
D: TRBD2
size: .
J: TRBJ2-1
CDR3: CATSAGLAGVYNEQFF
DNA: TGTGCCACCAGTGCTGGACTAGCGGGCGTCTACAATGAGCAGTTCTTC

V: TRBV28
D: .
size: .
J: TRBJ1-5
CDR3: CASSTDTSSNQPQHF
DNA: TGTGCCAGCAGTACCGACACTAGTAGCAATCAGCCCCAGCATTTT

V: TRBV5-1
D: TRBD2
size: .
J: TRBJ2-3
CDR3: CASSRRLATSTDTQYF
DNA: TGCGCCAGCAGCCGGAGACTAGCCACCAGCACAGATACGCAGTATTTT

V: TRBV30
D: .
size: .
J: TRBJ2-7
CDR3: CAWIPSGGRGYNEQYF
DNA: TGTGCCTGGATCCCCTCTGGAGGTCGAGGGTATAACGAGCAGTACTTC

V: TRBV5-1
D: .
size: once
J: TRBJ2-5
CDR3: CASSPFGSQETQYF
DNA: TGCGCCAGCAGCCCCTTCGGGTCCCAAGAGACCCAGTACTTC

V: TRBV10-3
D: .
size: .
J: TRBJ1-3
CDR3: CAATSGPIYTIYF
DNA: TGTGCCGCTACCTCGGGGCCGATCTACACCATATATTTT

V: TRBV28
D: .
size: .
J: TRBJ1-1
CDR3: CASSLLERQAEAFF
DNA: TGTGCCAGCAGTTTACTGGAGAGACAAGCTGAAGCTTTCTTT

V: TRBV11-2
D: .
size: .
J: TRBJ2-7
CDR3: CASSWGDNSYEQYF
DNA: TGTGCCAGCAGCTGGGGGGACAACTCCTACGAGCAGTACTTC

V: TRBV11-2
D: TRBD1
size: .
J: TRBJ2-5
CDR3: CASSLVLQGGETQYF
DNA: TGTGCCAGCAGCTTAGTGTTACAGGGGGGAGAGACCCAGTACTTC

V: TRBV11-2
D: .
size: .
J: TRBJ2-6
CDR3: CASSLDAGTGANVLTF
DNA: TGTGCCAGCAGCTTAGACGCGGGGACTGGGGCCAACGTCCTGACTTTC

V: TRBV12-3/TRBV12-4
D: .
size: once
J: TRBJ2-2
CDR3: CASSFGGGELFF
DNA: TGTGCCAGCAGTTTCGGTGGGGGGGAGCTGTTTTTT

V: TRBV11-2
D: TRBD2
size: few
J: TRBJ2-7
CDR3: CASSLAGAAKEQYF
DNA: TGTGCCAGCAGCTTGGCGGGAGCCGCAAAAGAGCAGTACTTC

V: TRBV5-1
D: TRBD1
size: .
J: TRBJ1-4
CDR3: CASSLDRVNEKLFF
DNA: TGCGCCAGCAGCCTCGACAGGGTGAATGAAAAACTGTTTTTT

V: TRBV28
D: .
size: .
J: TRBJ2-1
CDR3: CASSPSGIGGNEQFF
DNA: TGTGCCAGCAGTCCGAGCGGAATTGGGGGCAATGAGCAGTTCTTC

V: TRBV28
D: .
size: few
J: TRBJ1-3
CDR3: CASSSPPGQRGNTIYF
DNA: TGTGCCAGCAGTTCCCCTCCGGGACAAAGGGGAAACACCATATATTTT

V: TRBV6-5
D: TRBD1
size: .
J: TRBJ1-3
CDR3: CASRATGSSGNTIYF
DNA: TGTGCCAGCAGAGCGACAGGGAGCTCTGGAAACACCATATATTTT

V: TRBV30
D: .
size: .
J: TRBJ2-5
CDR3: CAWSVKGSETQYF
DNA: TGTGCCTGGAGTGTTAAAGGGAGTGAGACCCAGTACTTC

V: TRBV9
D: .
size: .
J: TRBJ1-2
CDR3: CASSQTFRGDYGYTF
DNA: TGTGCCAGCAGCCAGACCTTCAGGGGAGACTATGGCTACACCTTC

V: TRBV5-1
D: .
size: .
J: TRBJ1-4
CDR3: CASSFQGRNSEKLFF
DNA: TGCGCCAGCAGCTTCCAGGGCAGGAATTCGGAAAAACTGTTTTTT

V: TRBV2
D: .
size: .
J: TRBJ2-3
CDR3: CASSEVEVVGPRITQYF
DNA: TGTGCCAGCAGTGAAGTTGAGGTAGTAGGACCAAGAATAACGCAGTATTTT

V: TRBV3-1/TRBV3-2
D: TRBD1
size: .
J: TRBJ1-2
CDR3: CASSGGQGGYGYTF
DNA: TGTGCCAGCAGCGGGGGACAGGGAGGGTATGGCTACACCTTC

V: TRBV9
D: .
size: .
J: TRBJ2-7
CDR3: CASSVGTMSSYEQYF
DNA: TGTGCCAGCAGCGTAGGGACTATGAGCTCCTACGAGCAGTACTTC

V: TRBV28
D: .
size: .
J: TRBJ1-2
CDR3: CASSLFAGDYGYTF
DNA: TGTGCCAGCAGTTTATTCGCAGGAGACTATGGCTACACCTTC

V: TRBV14
D: TRBD1
size: .
J: TRBJ2-3
CDR3: CASSTRQGPYTDTQYF
DNA: TGTGCCAGCAGCACCCGACAGGGGCCCTACACAGATACGCAGTATTTT

V: TRBV5-1
D: .
size: .
J: TRBJ1-2
CDR3: CASSPALGGLSYGYTF
DNA: TGCGCCAGCAGTCCTGCCCTGGGGGGGCTCAGCTATGGCTACACCTTC

V: TRBV7-9
D: .
size: .
J: TRBJ2-7
CDR3: CASTDPGRGHHYEQYF
DNA: TGTGCCAGCACCGACCCGGGGAGGGGACATCACTACGAGCAGTACTTC

V: TRBV18
D: .
size: .
J: TRBJ1-4
CDR3: CASSPQSKEKLFF
DNA: TGTGCCAGCTCACCTCAGAGTAAGGAAAAACTGTTTTTT

V: TRBV12-5
D: TRBD2
size: .
J: TRBJ2-1
CDR3: CASGRGTSGPNEQFF
DNA: TGTGCTAGTGGTAGGGGGACTAGCGGGCCTAATGAGCAGTTCTTC

V: TRBV5-1
D: .
size: .
J: TRBJ2-3
CDR3: CASSGSTGSGTDTQYF
DNA: TGCGCCAGCAGCGGTAGCACAGGGTCGGGCACAGATACGCAGTATTTT

V: TRBV7-9
D: TRBD2
size: .
J: TRBJ2-5
CDR3: CASSPTGTSGVSYQETQYF
DNA: TGTGCCAGCAGCCCCACCGGGACTAGCGGGGTATCGTACCAAGAGACCCAGTACTTC

V: TRBV2
D: .
size: .
J: TRBJ1-1
CDR3: CASSWDLNTEAFF
DNA: TGTGCCAGCAGTTGGGACTTAAACACTGAAGCTTTCTTT

V: TRBV3-1/TRBV3-2
D: .
size: few
J: TRBJ1-6
CDR3: CASSQDGPHLGGSYNSPLHF
DNA: TGTGCCAGCAGCCAAGATGGCCCGCACCTGGGCGGCTCCTATAATTCACCCCTCCACTTT

V: TRBV2
D: .
size: .
J: TRBJ1-3
CDR3: CASSETGRAGNTIYF
DNA: TGTGCCAGCAGTGAAACCGGCAGGGCTGGAAACACCATATATTTT

V: TRBV2
D: TRBD1
size: few
J: TRBJ1-6
CDR3: CASRHTGQLNSPLHF
DNA: TGTGCCAGCAGGCACACGGGACAGCTTAATTCACCCCTCCACTTT

V: TRBV29-1
D: .
size: .
J: TRBJ1-1
CDR3: CSVAGVGSEAFF
DNA: TGCAGCGTTGCGGGAGTAGGGAGTGAAGCTTTCTTT

V: TRBV11-2
D: .
size: .
J: TRBJ1-1
CDR3: CASSFEPGSNTEAFF
DNA: TGTGCCAGCAGCTTTGAGCCAGGAAGTAACACTGAAGCTTTCTTT

V: TRBV29-1
D: TRBD2
size: .
J: TRBJ2-3
CDR3: CSVPRGGQWNTDTQYF
DNA: TGCAGCGTCCCGAGGGGAGGGCAGTGGAACACAGATACGCAGTATTTT

V: TRBV7-2
D: .
size: .
J: TRBJ1-1
CDR3: CASSEPRTEAFF
DNA: TGTGCCAGCAGCGAACCTAGGACTGAAGCTTTCTTT

V: TRBV6-4
D: TRBD2
size: .
J: TRBJ2-3
CDR3: CASSQRGGLDTQYF
DNA: TGTGCCAGCTCTCAGCGGGGGGGCCTAGATACGCAGTATTTT

V: TRBV27
D: .
size: .
J: TRBJ2-1
CDR3: CASSGFANSYNEQFF
DNA: TGTGCCAGCAGTGGGTTCGCTAATTCCTACAATGAGCAGTTCTTC

V: TRBV11-2
D: .
size: .
J: TRBJ1-2
CDR3: CASSSRTSITNYGYTF
DNA: TGTGCCAGCAGCTCCCGGACCTCCATTACTAACTATGGCTACACCTTC

V: TRBV29-1
D: .
size: .
J: TRBJ1-2
CDR3: CSASGQNYGYTF
DNA: TGCAGCGCCTCTGGACAGAACTATGGCTACACCTTC

V: TRBV2
D: TRBD2
size: few
J: TRBJ2-7
CDR3: CASSVNTGGDREQYF
DNA: TGTGCCAGCAGTGTGAACACGGGAGGAGATAGAGAGCAGTACTTC